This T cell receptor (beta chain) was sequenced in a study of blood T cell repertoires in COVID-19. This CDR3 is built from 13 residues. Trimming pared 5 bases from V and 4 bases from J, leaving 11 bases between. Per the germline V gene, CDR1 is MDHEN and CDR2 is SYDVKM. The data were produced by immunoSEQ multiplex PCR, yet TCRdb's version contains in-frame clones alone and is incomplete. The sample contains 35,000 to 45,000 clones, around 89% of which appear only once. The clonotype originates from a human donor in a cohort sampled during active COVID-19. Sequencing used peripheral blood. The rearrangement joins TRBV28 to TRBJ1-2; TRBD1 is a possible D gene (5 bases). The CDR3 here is CASSIQGFYGYTF. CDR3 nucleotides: TGTGCCAGCAGTATCCAGGGATTCTATGGCTACACCTTC.